This entry lists 3 T cell receptor beta chains sequenced from one sample in a study of lung T cells in sarcoidosis with Löfgren's syndrome. TCRdb re-derived calls from the reads in MiXCR, one entry per CDR3 protein. This table has approximately 20,000 distinct CDR3 sequences, about 20% appearing once. The material sequenced was CD4+ T cells from PBMCs. These receptors all come from a human donor with sarcoidosis (Löfgren's syndrome or another form), or a control subject (not recorded which).

This clonotype was counted only a few times. The rearrangement joins TRBV5-6 to TRBJ2-3, with D perhaps given as TRBD1 or TRBD2 (6 bases each). Trimming left V 5 bases short and J 2 bases short, with 12 bases between. The CDR3 runs 14 residues. Germline V lookup: CDR1 SGHDT, CDR2 YYEEEE. The DNA for the CDR3 is TGTGCCAGCAGGCGATCGGGGGCCACAGATACGCAGTATTTT. This sequence encodes CASRRSGATDTQYF.

Note on this clonotype: This is likely a read error, given that the CDR3 carries no conserved phenylalanine or tryptophan at its end. The gene calls are TRBV12-3 or TRBV12-4 and TRBJ1-1; 8 bases align to TRBD1. V shed 1 base, J shed 0 bases, and the junction held 13 bases outside the gene matches. The CDR3 has 19 amino acids. CDR3 bases: TGTGCCAGCAGTTTAGGTGGAGGCAGGGGGCTCGGGCTGAACACTGAAGCTTTCTTG. This gives the protein CASSLGGGRGLGLNTEAFL.

CDR3 protein: CASTDEGSILWNYGYTF. The CDR3 DNA sequence: TGTGCCAGTACGGATGAAGGGTCAATTCTCTGGAACTATGGCTACACCTTC. The chain uses TRBV19 and TRBJ1-2, with D uncertain. V was clipped by 7 bases and J by 2 bases, with 23 bases between them. CDR3 length: 17 amino acids. The germline gives CDR1 LNHDA, CDR2 SQIVND (reference sequence).